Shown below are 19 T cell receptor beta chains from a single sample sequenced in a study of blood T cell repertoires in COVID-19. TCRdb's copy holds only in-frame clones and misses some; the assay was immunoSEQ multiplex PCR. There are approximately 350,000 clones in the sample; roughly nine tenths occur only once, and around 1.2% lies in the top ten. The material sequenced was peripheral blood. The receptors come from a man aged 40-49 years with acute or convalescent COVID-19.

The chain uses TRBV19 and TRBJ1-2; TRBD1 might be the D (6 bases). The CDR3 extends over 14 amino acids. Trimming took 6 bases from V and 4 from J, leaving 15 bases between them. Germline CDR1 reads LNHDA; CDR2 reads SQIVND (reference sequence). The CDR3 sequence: CASSEWGLAYGYTF. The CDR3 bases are TGTGCCAGTAGCGAGTGGGGGCTCGCCTATGGCTACACCTTC.

CDR3 sequence reads: CASINLGQGGYEQYF. The CDR3 coding sequence is TGTGCCAGCATCAACTTGGGACAGGGGGGTTACGAGCAGTACTTC. The chain joins TRBV28 to TRBJ2-7, with TRBD1 matching over 11 bases. The CDR3 loop spans 15 amino acids. In germline, CDR1 is MDHEN, CDR2 SYDVKM. With V trimmed by 7 bases and J by 4 bases, 9 bases remained unmatched.

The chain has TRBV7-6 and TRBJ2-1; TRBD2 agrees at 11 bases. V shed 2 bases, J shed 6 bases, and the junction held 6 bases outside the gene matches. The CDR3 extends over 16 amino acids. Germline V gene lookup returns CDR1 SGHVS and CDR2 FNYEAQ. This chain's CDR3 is CASSLWLAGGANEQFF. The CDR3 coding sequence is TGTGCCAGCAGCTTATGGTTAGCGGGAGGGGCCAATGAGCAGTTCTTC.

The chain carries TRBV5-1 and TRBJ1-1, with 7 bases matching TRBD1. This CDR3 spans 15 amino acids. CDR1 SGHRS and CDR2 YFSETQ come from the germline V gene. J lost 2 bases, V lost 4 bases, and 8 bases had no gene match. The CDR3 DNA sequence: TGCGCCAGCAGCACGCAGGGGGGCCCCAACACTGAAGCTTTCTTT. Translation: CASSTQGGPNTEAFF.

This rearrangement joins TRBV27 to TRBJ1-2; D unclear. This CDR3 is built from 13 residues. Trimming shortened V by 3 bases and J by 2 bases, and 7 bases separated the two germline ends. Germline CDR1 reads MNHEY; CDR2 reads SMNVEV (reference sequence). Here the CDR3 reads CASSFSPNYGYTF. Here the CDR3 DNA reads TGTGCCAGCAGTTTTAGTCCCAACTATGGCTACACCTTC.

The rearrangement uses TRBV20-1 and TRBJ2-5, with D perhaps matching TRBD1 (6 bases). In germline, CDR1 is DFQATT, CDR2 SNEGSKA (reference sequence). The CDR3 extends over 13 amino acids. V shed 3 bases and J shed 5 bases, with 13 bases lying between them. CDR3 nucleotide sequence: TGCAGTGCTAGTTCTGGGACAACCGAGACCCAGTACTTC. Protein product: CSASSGTTETQYF.

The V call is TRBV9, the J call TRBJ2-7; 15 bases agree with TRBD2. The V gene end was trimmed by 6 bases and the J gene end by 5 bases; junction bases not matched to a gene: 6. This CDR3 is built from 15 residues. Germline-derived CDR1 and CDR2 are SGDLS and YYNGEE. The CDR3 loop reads CASIGTSGRSNEQYF. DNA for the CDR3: TGTGCCAGCATCGGGACTAGCGGGAGGAGCAACGAGCAGTACTTC.

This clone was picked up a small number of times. CDR3 in amino acids: CASSFKRGANTGELFF. The DNA of the CDR3 is TGCGCCAGCAGCTTTAAAAGGGGCGCGAACACCGGGGAGCTGTTTTTT. The genes are TRBV5-1 and TRBJ2-2, with D possibly being TRBD1 (5 bases). In germline, CDR1 is SGHRS, CDR2 YFSETQ. V lost 2 bases, J lost 0 bases, and 11 bases lay in between. CDR3 size: 16 residues.

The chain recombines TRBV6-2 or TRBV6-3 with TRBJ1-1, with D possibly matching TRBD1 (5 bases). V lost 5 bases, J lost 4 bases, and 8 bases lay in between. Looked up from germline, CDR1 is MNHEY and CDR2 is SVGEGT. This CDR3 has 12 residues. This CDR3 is CASSPGLTEAFF. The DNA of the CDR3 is TGTGCCAGCAGTCCAGGGCTCACTGAAGCTTTCTTT.

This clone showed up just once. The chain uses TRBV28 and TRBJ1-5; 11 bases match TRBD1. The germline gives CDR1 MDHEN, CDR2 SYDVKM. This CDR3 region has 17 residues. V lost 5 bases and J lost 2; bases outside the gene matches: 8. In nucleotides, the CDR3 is TGTGCCAGCAGTCGGGACAGGGGGTTACCAGGCAATCAGCCCCAGCATTTT. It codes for CASSRDRGLPGNQPQHF.

The DNA for the CDR3 is TGTGCCAGCAGAAGGGGCAGGGCTACAGATACGCAGTATTTT. As protein: CASRRGRATDTQYF. V and J are TRBV21-1 and TRBJ2-3; the listed D gene, TRBD1, was not tested against the DNA. TRBV21-1 is a pseudogene locus. The CDR3 extends over 14 amino acids.

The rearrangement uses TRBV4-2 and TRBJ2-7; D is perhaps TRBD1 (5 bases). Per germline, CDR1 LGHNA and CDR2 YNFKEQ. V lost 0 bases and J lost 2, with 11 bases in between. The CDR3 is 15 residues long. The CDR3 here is CASSQDRQGPYEQYF. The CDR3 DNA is TGTGCCAGCAGCCAAGATCGGCAGGGCCCCTACGAGCAGTACTTC.

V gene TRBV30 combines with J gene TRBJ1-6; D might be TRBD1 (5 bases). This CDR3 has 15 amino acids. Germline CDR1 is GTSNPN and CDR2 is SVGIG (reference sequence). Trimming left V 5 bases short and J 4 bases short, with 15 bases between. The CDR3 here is CAWGAGLSYNSPLHF. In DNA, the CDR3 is TGTGCCTGGGGGGCAGGGCTCTCTTATAATTCACCCCTCCACTTT.

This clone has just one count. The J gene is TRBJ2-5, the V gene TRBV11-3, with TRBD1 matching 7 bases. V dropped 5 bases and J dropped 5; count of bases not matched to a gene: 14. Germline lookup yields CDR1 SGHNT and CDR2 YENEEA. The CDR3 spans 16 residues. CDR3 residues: CASSPTRQGGAETQYF. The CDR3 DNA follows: TGTGCCAGCAGCCCCACGCGACAGGGCGGTGCGGAGACCCAGTACTTC.

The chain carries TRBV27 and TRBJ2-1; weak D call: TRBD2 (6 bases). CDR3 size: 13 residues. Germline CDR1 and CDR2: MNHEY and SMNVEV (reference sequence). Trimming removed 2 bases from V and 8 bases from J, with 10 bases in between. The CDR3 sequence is CASSLLGGDEQFF. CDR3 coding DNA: TGTGCCAGCAGTTTACTAGGAGGGGATGAGCAGTTCTTC.

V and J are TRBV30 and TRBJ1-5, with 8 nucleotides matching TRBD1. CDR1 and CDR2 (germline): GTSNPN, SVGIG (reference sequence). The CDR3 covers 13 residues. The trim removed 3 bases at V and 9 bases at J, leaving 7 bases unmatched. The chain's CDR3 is CAWSGQGSSPQHF. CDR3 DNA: TGTGCCTGGAGCGGACAGGGTTCTTCGCCCCAGCATTTT.

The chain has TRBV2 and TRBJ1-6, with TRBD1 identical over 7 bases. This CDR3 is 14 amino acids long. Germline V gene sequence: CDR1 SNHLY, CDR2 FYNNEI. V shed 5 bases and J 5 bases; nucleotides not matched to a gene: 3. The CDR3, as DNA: TGTGCCAGCAGTCTGACAGGGAATAATTCACCCCTCCACTTT. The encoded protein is CASSLTGNNSPLHF. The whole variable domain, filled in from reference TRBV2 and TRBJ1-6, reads EPEVTQTPSHQVTQMGQEVILRCVPISNHLYFYWYRQILGQKVEFLVSFYNNEISEKSEIFDDQFSVERPDGSNFTLKIRSTKLEDSAMYFCASSLTGNNSPLHFGNGTRLTVT.

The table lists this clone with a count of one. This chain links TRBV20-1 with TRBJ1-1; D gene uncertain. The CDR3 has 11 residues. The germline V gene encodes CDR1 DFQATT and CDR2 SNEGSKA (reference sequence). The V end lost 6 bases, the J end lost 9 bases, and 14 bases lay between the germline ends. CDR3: CSARTTGKAFF. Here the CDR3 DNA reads TGCAGTGCGAGAACCACGGGTAAAGCTTTCTTT.

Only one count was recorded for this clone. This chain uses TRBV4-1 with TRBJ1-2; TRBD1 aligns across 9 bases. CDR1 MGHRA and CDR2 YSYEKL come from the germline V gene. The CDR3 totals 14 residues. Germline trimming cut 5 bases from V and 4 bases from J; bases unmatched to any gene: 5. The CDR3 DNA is TGCGCCAGCAGCAAGACAGGGGGGAGCTATGGCTACACCTTC. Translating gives CASSKTGGSYGYTF.